This entry describes one T cell receptor beta chain. The entry originates in a study of blood T cell repertoires in COVID-19. Sequenced by immunoSEQ multiplex PCR; TCRdb stores in-frame clones only, minus some. Here the sample spans 31,000 or so clones, 80% to 90% being singletons. Germline V gene sequence: CDR1 SGHRS, CDR2 YFSETQ. The CDR3 sequence is 15 residues long. The V end was cut by 4 bases, the J end by 10 bases, with 18 bases between. The J gene is TRBJ1-6, the V gene TRBV5-1, with D perhaps TRBD1 (5 bases). This receptor was taken from an elderly man with acute or convalescent COVID-19. The sequenced material came from peripheral blood. DNA of the CDR3: TGCGCCAGCAGCCCCTTGGAGGGGATGATCTCACCCCTCCACTTT. It encodes CASSPLEGMISPLHF. Full variable domain (rest looked up from reference TRBV5-1 and TRBJ1-6): KAGVTQTPRYLIKTRGQQVTLSCSPISGHRSVSWYQQTPGQGLQFLFEYFSETQRNKGNFPGRFSGRQFSNSRSEMNVSTLELGDSALYLCASSPLEGMISPLHFGNGTRLTVT.